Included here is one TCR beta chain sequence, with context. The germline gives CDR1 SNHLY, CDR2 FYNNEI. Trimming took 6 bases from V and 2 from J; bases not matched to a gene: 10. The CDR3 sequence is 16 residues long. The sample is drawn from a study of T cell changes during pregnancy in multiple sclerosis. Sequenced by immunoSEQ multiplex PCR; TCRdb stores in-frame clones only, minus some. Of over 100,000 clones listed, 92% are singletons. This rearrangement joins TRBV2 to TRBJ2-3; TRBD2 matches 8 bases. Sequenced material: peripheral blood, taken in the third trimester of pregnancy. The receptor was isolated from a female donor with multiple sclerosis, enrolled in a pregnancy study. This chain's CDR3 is CASSPTSGRHTDTQYF. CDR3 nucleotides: TGTGCCAGCAGCCCAACTAGCGGAAGGCACACAGATACGCAGTATTTT.